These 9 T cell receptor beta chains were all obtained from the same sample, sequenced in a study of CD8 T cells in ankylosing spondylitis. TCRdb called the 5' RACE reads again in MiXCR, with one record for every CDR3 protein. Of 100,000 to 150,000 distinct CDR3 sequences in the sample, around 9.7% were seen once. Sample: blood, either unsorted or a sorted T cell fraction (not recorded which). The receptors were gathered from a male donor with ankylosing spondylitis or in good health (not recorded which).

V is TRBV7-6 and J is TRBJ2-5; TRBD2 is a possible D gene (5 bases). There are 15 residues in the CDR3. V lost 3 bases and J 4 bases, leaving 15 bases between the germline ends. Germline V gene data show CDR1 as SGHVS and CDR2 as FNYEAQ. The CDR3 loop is CASSLVALNGETQYF. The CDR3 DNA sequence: TGTGCCAGCAGCTTGGTAGCGTTAAACGGAGAGACCCAGTACTTC.

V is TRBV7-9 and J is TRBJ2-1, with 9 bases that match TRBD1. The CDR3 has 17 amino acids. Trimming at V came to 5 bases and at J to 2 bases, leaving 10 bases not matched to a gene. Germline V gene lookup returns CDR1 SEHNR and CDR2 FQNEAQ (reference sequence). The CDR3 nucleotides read TGTGCCAGCAGCCATACAGGGGGCACGGGACCCTACAATGAGCAGTTCTTC. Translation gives CASSHTGGTGPYNEQFF.

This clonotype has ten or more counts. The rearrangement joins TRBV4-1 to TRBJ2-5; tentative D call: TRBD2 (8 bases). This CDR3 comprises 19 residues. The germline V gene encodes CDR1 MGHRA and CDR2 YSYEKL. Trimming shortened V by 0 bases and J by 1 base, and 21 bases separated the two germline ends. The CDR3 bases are TGCGCCAGCAGCCAAGATTCCATAAGGGGGCTAGCGGGCCAAGAGACCCAGTACTTC. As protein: CASSQDSIRGLAGQETQYF.

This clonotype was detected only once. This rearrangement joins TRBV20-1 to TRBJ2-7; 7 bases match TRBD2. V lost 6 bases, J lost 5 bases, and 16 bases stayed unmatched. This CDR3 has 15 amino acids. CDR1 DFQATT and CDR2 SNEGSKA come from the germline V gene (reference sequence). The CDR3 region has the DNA TGCAGTGCCGAAGATCCTGCGGGAGTATTAAACGAGCAGTACTTC. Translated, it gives CSAEDPAGVLNEQYF.

DNA for the CDR3: TGTGCCACCAGCAGAGGGTCCATAGCGGGAGACACCGGGGAGCTGTTTTTT. The encoded protein is CATSRGSIAGDTGELFF. J is TRBJ2-2 and V is TRBV15; TRBD2 agrees at 9 bases. CDR1 and CDR2 from the germline V gene are LNHNV and YYDKDF (reference sequence). The CDR3 consists of 17 residues. The V gene end was trimmed by 1 base and the J gene end by 3 bases; junction bases not matched to a gene: 6.

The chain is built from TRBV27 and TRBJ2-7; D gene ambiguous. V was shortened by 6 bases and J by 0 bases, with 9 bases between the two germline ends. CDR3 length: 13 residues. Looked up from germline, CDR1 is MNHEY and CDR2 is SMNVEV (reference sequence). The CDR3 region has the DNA TGTGCCAGCAGACGGACCAACTCCTACGAGCAGTACTTC. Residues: CASRRTNSYEQYF.

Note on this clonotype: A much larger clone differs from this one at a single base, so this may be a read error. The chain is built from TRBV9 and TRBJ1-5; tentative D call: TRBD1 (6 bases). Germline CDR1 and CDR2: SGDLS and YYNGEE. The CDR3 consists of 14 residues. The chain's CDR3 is CASSVDSGGQHQHF. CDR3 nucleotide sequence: TGTGCCAGCAGCGTAGATTCGGGGGGGCAGCACCAGCATTTT.

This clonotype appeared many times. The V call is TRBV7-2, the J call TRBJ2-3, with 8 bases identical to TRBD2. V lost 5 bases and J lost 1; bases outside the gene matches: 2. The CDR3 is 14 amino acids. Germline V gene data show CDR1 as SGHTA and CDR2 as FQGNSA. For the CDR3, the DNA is TGTGCCAGCAGCAAGACTAGCGGCACAGATACGCAGTATTTT. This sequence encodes CASSKTSGTDTQYF.

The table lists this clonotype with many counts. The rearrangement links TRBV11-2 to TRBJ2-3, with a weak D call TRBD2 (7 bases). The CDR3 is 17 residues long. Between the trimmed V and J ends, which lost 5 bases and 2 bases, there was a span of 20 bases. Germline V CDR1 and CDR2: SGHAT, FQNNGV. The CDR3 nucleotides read TGTGCCAGCAGCCGAGGGAGGGGGGCGTGGTTCACAGATACGCAGTATTTT. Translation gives CASSRGRGAWFTDTQYF.